Each of the 16 T cell receptor beta chains below was sequenced from the same sample in a study of blood T cell repertoires in COVID-19. Repertoires were generated with immunoSEQ multiplex PCR, while TCRdb's copy carries only in-frame clones and drops some. This sample has fewer than 700,000 clones, with around 90% found just once. Sequenced input: peripheral blood. These receptors originate from a woman aged 45-65 years with COVID-19, enrolled during active disease.

The genes are TRBV28 and TRBJ1-5; TRBD1 aligns across 10 bases. V shed 5 bases and J 3 bases; nucleotides not matched to a gene: 10. This CDR3 spans 17 amino acids. Germline V CDR1 and CDR2: MDHEN, SYDVKM. DNA of the CDR3: TGTGCCAGCAGTACCCACGGGACAGGGGCCGACAATCAGCCCCAGCATTTT. Protein sequence: CASSTHGTGADNQPQHF.

The rearrangement uses TRBV6-2 or TRBV6-3 and TRBJ1-5, with D unresolved. Germline-derived CDR1 and CDR2 are MNHEY and SVGEGT. This CDR3 has 13 amino acids. Trimming shortened V by 4 bases and J by 5 bases, and 9 bases separated the two germline ends. CDR3 sequence reads: CASSLRRDQPQHF. DNA of the CDR3: TGTGCCAGCAGTTTACGACGGGATCAGCCCCAGCATTTT.

The CDR3 reads CASSPSLQVLRDTIYF. DNA of the CDR3: TGTGCCAGCAGCCCCAGCCTACAGGTGCTTCGGGACACCATATATTTT. The chain employs TRBV3-1 (or the pseudogene TRBV3-2) and TRBJ1-3; the D gene is possibly TRBD1 (5 bases). This CDR3 contains 16 residues. V lost 4 bases to trimming and J lost 8 bases, with 21 bases between them. The germline CDR1 and CDR2 sequences are LGHDT and YNNKEL (reference sequence).

The CDR3 nucleotides read TGTGCCAGCAGCTACACGGCATGGACAGGGGCAAATTCACCCCTCCACTTT. This translates into CASSYTAWTGANSPLHF. The rearrangement uses TRBV27 and TRBJ1-6, with 9 bases aligning to TRBD1. Germline assignment: CDR1 MNHEY and CDR2 SMNVEV (reference sequence). The V and J ends lost 6 bases and 7 bases, in that order; junction bases with no gene match: 13. This CDR3 spans 17 amino acids.

The chain employs TRBV18 and TRBJ2-4, with 7 bases aligning to TRBD1. V lost 4 bases and J lost 7; bases outside the gene matches: 7. This CDR3 is 14 amino acids long. Germline V lookup: CDR1 KGHSH, CDR2 LQKENI. The CDR3 sequence is CASSLDRDTNIQYF. CDR3 coding DNA: TGTGCCAGCTCACTCGACAGGGATACCAACATTCAGTACTTC.

This clone came up once. The J gene is TRBJ1-2, the V gene TRBV5-6; possible D gene TRBD1, 5 bases. The germline V gene encodes CDR1 SGHDT and CDR2 YYEEEE. The CDR3 is made up of 12 amino acids. V dropped 7 bases and J dropped 4 bases, with 11 bases sitting between them. DNA of the CDR3: TGTGCCAGCCGCAGGGAAAGCTATGGCTACACCTTC. Translating gives CASRRESYGYTF.

The rearrangement joins TRBV10-3 to TRBJ1-5; D is perhaps TRBD1 (6 bases). CDR1 is ENHRY and CDR2 is SYGVKD in the germline V gene. The CDR3 contains 17 residues. V was pared by 2 bases and J by 0 bases, with 14 bases between. DNA of the CDR3: TGTGCCATCAGTGAGGGGGGGGGCAGCGATAGCAATCAGCCCCAGCATTTT. This sequence encodes CAISEGGGSDSNQPQHF.

The chain has TRBV12-3 or TRBV12-4 and TRBJ2-1; D not certain. The CDR3 is 12 residues long. The V end lost 5 bases, the J end lost 7 bases, and 9 bases lay between the germline ends. CDR3 protein: CASSLRVNEQFF. CDR3 nucleotides: TGTGCCAGCAGTCTCCGGGTTAATGAGCAGTTCTTC.

CDR3 sequence (DNA): TGTGCCAGCAGTTCAAGCGGAGATACGCAGTATTTT. It encodes CASSSSGDTQYF. The chain couples TRBV6-2 or TRBV6-3 to TRBJ2-3; possibly TRBD2 for D (5 bases). Trimming pared 4 bases from V and 5 bases from J, leaving 7 bases between. The CDR3 covers 12 residues. Germline V gene lookup returns CDR1 MNHEY and CDR2 SVGEGT.

V and J are TRBV15 and TRBJ2-7; 7 positions match TRBD2. The germline V gene has CDR1 LNHNV and CDR2 YYDKDF (reference sequence). CDR3 length: 15 residues. The ends lost 0 bases at V and 6 bases at J; junction bases unmatched: 8. As DNA, the CDR3 is TGTGCCACCAGCAGAGATTGGGGGGGTTCTCGCGAGCAGTACTTC. Amino acid sequence: CATSRDWGGSREQYF.

V is TRBV19 and J is TRBJ1-2; 10 nucleotides align to TRBD1. The CDR3 has 15 residues. With 9 bases clipped from V and 0 bases from J, the junction kept 7 bases outside the gene matches. Germline V gene lookup returns CDR1 LNHDA and CDR2 SQIVND (reference sequence). The CDR3: CASQRGTGANYGYTF. The DNA for the CDR3 is TGTGCCAGCCAAAGGGGGACAGGGGCTAACTATGGCTACACCTTC. The entire variable domain, with the rest obtained from reference TRBV19 and TRBJ1-2, is as follows: DGGITQSPKYLFRKEGQNVTLSCEQNLNHDAMYWYRQDPGQGLRLIYYSQIVNDFQKGDIAEGYSVSREKKESFPLTVTSAQKNPTAFYLCASQRGTGANYGYTFGSGTRLTVV.

This chain joins TRBV29-1 and TRBJ2-7; no definite D call. This CDR3 is built from 10 residues. Germline V CDR1 and CDR2: SQVTM, ANQGSEA. Trimming took off 7 bases at V and 0 bases at J, with 4 bases between the two ends. The CDR3 region has the DNA TGCAGCGATAACTCCTACGAGCAGTACTTC. Translated, it gives CSDNSYEQYF.

The chain couples TRBV29-1 to TRBJ2-1, with TRBD2 matching 11 bases. CDR1 is SQVTM and CDR2 is ANQGSEA in the germline V gene. Trimming removed 6 bases from V and 6 bases from J; junction bases left unmatched: 4. The CDR3 loop spans 13 amino acids. CDR3: CSVTSGGFNEQFF. CDR3 sequence (DNA): TGCAGCGTCACTAGCGGGGGCTTCAATGAGCAGTTCTTC.

The V call is TRBV2, the J call TRBJ2-7; tentatively, D is TRBD1 (5 bases). The germline gives CDR1 SNHLY, CDR2 FYNNEI. The V and J ends lost 5 bases and 0 bases respectively, with 11 bases between them. The CDR3 loop spans 14 amino acids. The CDR3 DNA is TGTGCCAGCAGTACCGACAGTATCTCCTACGAGCAGTACTTC. Protein sequence: CASSTDSISYEQYF.

The chain's CDR3 is CAWSDRQGGYYGYTF. The CDR3 DNA sequence: TGTGCCTGGAGTGACCGTCAGGGAGGGTACTATGGCTACACCTTC. The gene calls are TRBV30 and TRBJ1-2; D possibly corresponds to TRBD1 (5 bases). Germline assignment: CDR1 GTSNPN and CDR2 SVGIG (reference sequence). Trimming left V 1 base short and J 3 bases short, with 15 bases between. This CDR3 region has 15 residues.

This clone was observed once. V gene TRBV15 combines with J gene TRBJ1-2; D is unresolved. Germline CDR1 reads LNHNV; CDR2 reads YYDKDF (reference sequence). CDR3 size: 14 residues. Trimming took 0 bases from V and 8 from J, leaving 13 bases between them. CDR3 in amino acids: CATSREGGQRGYTF. The DNA for the CDR3 is TGTGCCACCAGCAGAGAAGGAGGGCAGCGAGGCTACACCTTC. The entire variable domain, with the rest obtained from reference TRBV15 and TRBJ1-2, is as follows: DAMVIQNPRYQVTQFGKPVTLSCSQTLNHNVMYWYQQKSSQAPKLLFHYYDKDFNNEADTPDNFQSRRPNTSFCFLDIRSPGLGDTAMYLCATSREGGQRGYTFGSGTRLTVV.